The rows below give T cell receptor beta chains drawn from one sample of a study of T cell responses to AZD1222 COVID-19 vaccine. Sequenced by immunoSEQ multiplex PCR; TCRdb stores in-frame clones only, minus some. The sample contains about 110,000 clones, around 85% of which appear only once. This material consisted of peripheral blood, taken on day 0 of AZD1222 vaccination. The receptors stem from an adult in good health. The CDR3 runs from the conserved cysteine through the conserved F or W. Fields, in order: clone size, D gene, J gene, V gene, CDR3 protein, CDR3 DNA. The D gene is left open where the match is weak. Rows may omit the clone size; those that give it use once, few, many or a size class.

clone_size: once; d_call: TRBD1; j_call: TRBJ2-5; v_call: TRBV5-1; cdr3_aa: CASTSPGTGLQETQYF; cdr3_nt: TGCGCCAGCACCTCCCCAGGGACAGGTCTCCAAGAGACCCAGTACTTC
clone_size: -; d_call: -; j_call: TRBJ2-7; v_call: TRBV19; cdr3_aa: CASSPWQGGTYEQYF; cdr3_nt: TGTGCCAGTAGTCCGTGGCAGGGAGGTACCTACGAGCAGTACTTC
clone_size: few; d_call: -; j_call: TRBJ2-7; v_call: TRBV5-1; cdr3_aa: CASNLMPGQTGYEQYF; cdr3_nt: TGCGCCAGCAACCTTATGCCTGGGCAGACGGGATACGAGCAGTACTTC
clone_size: -; d_call: TRBD1; j_call: TRBJ1-1; v_call: TRBV6-5; cdr3_aa: CASSSNTPGQGGAFF; cdr3_nt: TGTGCCAGCAGCTCGAATACGCCGGGACAGGGGGGAGCTTTCTTT
clone_size: once; d_call: TRBD2; j_call: TRBJ2-7; v_call: TRBV28; cdr3_aa: CASIQAGTSGYEQYF; cdr3_nt: TGTGCCAGCATCCAAGCCGGGACTAGCGGCTACGAGCAGTACTTC
clone_size: -; d_call: TRBD1; j_call: TRBJ1-5; v_call: TRBV10-3; cdr3_aa: CAIRGDRAPNQPQHF; cdr3_nt: TGTGCCATCAGGGGGGACAGGGCCCCCAATCAGCCCCAGCATTTT
clone_size: few; d_call: TRBD2; j_call: TRBJ2-1; v_call: TRBV27; cdr3_aa: CASSSPSGGGKNEQFF; cdr3_nt: TGTGCCAGCAGTTCCCCGAGCGGGGGGGGAAAGAATGAGCAGTTCTTC
clone_size: -; d_call: TRBD1; j_call: TRBJ1-2; v_call: TRBV30; cdr3_aa: CAWSADRPLGYTF; cdr3_nt: TGTGCCTGGAGTGCGGACAGGCCCTTAGGCTACACCTTC
clone_size: -; d_call: TRBD1; j_call: TRBJ2-7; v_call: TRBV18; cdr3_aa: CASSPLQDRGHEQYF; cdr3_nt: TGTGCCAGCTCACCTCTTCAGGACAGGGGCCACGAGCAGTACTTC
clone_size: -; d_call: -; j_call: TRBJ1-5; v_call: TRBV6-6; cdr3_aa: CASSPDYDNQPQHF; cdr3_nt: TGTGCCAGCAGTCCGGACTACGACAATCAGCCCCAGCATTTT
clone_size: -; d_call: -; j_call: TRBJ1-5; v_call: TRBV10-1; cdr3_aa: CASSTGIAQPQHF; cdr3_nt: TGCGCCAGCAGTACAGGGATTGCTCAGCCCCAGCATTTT
clone_size: -; d_call: TRBD1; j_call: TRBJ1-3; v_call: TRBV28; cdr3_aa: CASSLPGTGGGNTIYF; cdr3_nt: TGTGCCAGCAGTCTACCCGGGACAGGGGGGGGAAACACCATATATTTT
clone_size: -; d_call: -; j_call: TRBJ1-2; v_call: TRBV2; cdr3_aa: CASSERSRGGYTF; cdr3_nt: TGTGCCAGCAGTGAGAGATCTCGCGGGGGCTACACCTTC
clone_size: -; d_call: -; j_call: TRBJ1-2; v_call: TRBV15; cdr3_aa: CATSRGPGNPFYGYTF; cdr3_nt: TGTGCCACCAGCAGAGGCCCGGGAAATCCTTTCTATGGCTACACCTTC
clone_size: -; d_call: TRBD1; j_call: TRBJ1-1; v_call: TRBV7-6; cdr3_aa: CASSITGTGNTEAFF; cdr3_nt: TGTGCCAGCAGCATCACCGGGACAGGGAACACTGAAGCTTTCTTT
clone_size: few; d_call: -; j_call: TRBJ2-7; v_call: TRBV19; cdr3_aa: CASSTRQEQYF; cdr3_nt: TGTGCCAGTAGTACCCGACAGGAGCAGTACTTC
clone_size: -; d_call: -; j_call: TRBJ2-1; v_call: TRBV7-9; cdr3_aa: CASSLTQGKGNEQFF; cdr3_nt: TGTGCCAGCAGCTTAACGCAGGGTAAGGGAAATGAGCAGTTCTTC
clone_size: -; d_call: TRBD2; j_call: TRBJ2-1; v_call: TRBV4-1; cdr3_aa: CASSPSGRASNEQFF; cdr3_nt: TGCGCCAGCAGCCCTAGCGGGAGGGCCTCAAATGAGCAGTTCTTC
clone_size: -; d_call: TRBD2; j_call: TRBJ2-3; v_call: TRBV7-2; cdr3_aa: CASSTTSGSTDTQYF; cdr3_nt: TGTGCCAGCAGCACGACTAGCGGGAGCACAGATACGCAGTATTTT
clone_size: once; d_call: TRBD1; j_call: TRBJ1-5; v_call: TRBV28; cdr3_aa: CASSETGQGAQPQHF; cdr3_nt: TGTGCCAGCAGTGAAACGGGACAGGGGGCTCAGCCCCAGCATTTT
clone_size: -; d_call: TRBD1; j_call: TRBJ1-1; v_call: TRBV5-4; cdr3_aa: CASNPPGGLNTEAFF; cdr3_nt: TGTGCCAGCAACCCCCCAGGGGGCTTGAACACTGAAGCTTTCTTT
clone_size: -; d_call: -; j_call: TRBJ1-3; v_call: TRBV5-4; cdr3_aa: CASSLGGRASSGNTIYF; cdr3_nt: TGTGCCAGCAGCTTGGGTGGGAGAGCAAGCTCTGGAAACACCATATATTTT
clone_size: -; d_call: -; j_call: TRBJ1-2; v_call: TRBV7-9; cdr3_aa: CASSLGQFYGYTF; cdr3_nt: TGTGCCAGCAGCTTAGGCCAGTTCTATGGCTACACCTTC
clone_size: -; d_call: TRBD1; j_call: TRBJ2-6; v_call: TRBV5-4; cdr3_aa: CASSLGTGTSWFSGANVLTF; cdr3_nt: TGTGCCAGCAGCCTCGGGACAGGTACCTCCTGGTTCTCTGGGGCCAACGTCCTGACTTTC
clone_size: once; d_call: -; j_call: TRBJ2-1; v_call: TRBV6-5; cdr3_aa: CASSSGWALFF; cdr3_nt: TGTGCCAGCAGTAGCGGGTGGGCCCTCTTCTTC
clone_size: -; d_call: -; j_call: TRBJ2-7; v_call: TRBV5-4; cdr3_aa: CATLGAALGEQYF; cdr3_nt: TGTGCCACACTAGGGGCAGCCCTTGGCGAGCAGTACTTC
clone_size: -; d_call: -; j_call: TRBJ2-3; v_call: TRBV10-1; cdr3_aa: CASSERVPRNTQYF; cdr3_nt: TGCGCCAGCAGTGAGCGGGTACCCAGAAATACGCAGTATTTT
clone_size: -; d_call: TRBD1; j_call: TRBJ1-3; v_call: TRBV10-1; cdr3_aa: CASSHIRTGKKFGPSGNTIYF; cdr3_nt: TGCGCCAGCAGTCATATTCGGACAGGTAAGAAATTCGGGCCCTCTGGAAACACCATATATTTT
clone_size: -; d_call: -; j_call: TRBJ1-2; v_call: TRBV28; cdr3_aa: CASSNTASSGYTF; cdr3_nt: TGTGCCAGCAGCAACACAGCCTCTAGTGGCTACACCTTC
clone_size: -; d_call: -; j_call: TRBJ1-1; v_call: TRBV19; cdr3_aa: CASSTGTMNTEAFF; cdr3_nt: TGTGCCAGTAGTACCGGGACAATGAACACTGAAGCTTTCTTT
clone_size: few; d_call: -; j_call: TRBJ1-1; v_call: TRBV4-3; cdr3_aa: CASSQAGFPNTEAFF; cdr3_nt: TGCGCCAGCAGCCAAGCCGGGTTCCCTAACACTGAAGCTTTCTTT
clone_size: once; d_call: -; j_call: TRBJ2-6; v_call: TRBV6-4; cdr3_aa: CASSDSGAAGANVLTF; cdr3_nt: TGTGCCAGCAGTGACTCGGGCGCCGCTGGGGCCAACGTCCTGACTTTC
clone_size: -; d_call: -; j_call: TRBJ2-1; v_call: TRBV9; cdr3_aa: CASSLDTLANNEQFF; cdr3_nt: TGTGCCAGCAGCCTAGATACACTAGCAAACAATGAGCAGTTCTTC
clone_size: -; d_call: -; j_call: TRBJ1-6; v_call: TRBV7-2; cdr3_aa: CASSLDGYSPLHF; cdr3_nt: TGTGCCAGCAGCTTAGACGGCTATTCACCCCTCCACTTT
clone_size: -; d_call: -; j_call: TRBJ1-5; v_call: TRBV28; cdr3_aa: CASSLGGFRNQPQHF; cdr3_nt: TGTGCCAGCAGCTTGGGGGGGTTCCGCAATCAGCCCCAGCATTTT
clone_size: few; d_call: TRBD1; j_call: TRBJ1-2; v_call: TRBV28; cdr3_aa: CASLLPGAGGHGYTF; cdr3_nt: TGTGCCAGCCTTCTGCCTGGGGCAGGGGGCCATGGCTACACCTTC
clone_size: -; d_call: -; j_call: TRBJ1-6; v_call: TRBV7-8; cdr3_aa: CASSSDVVSFYNSPLHF; cdr3_nt: TGTGCCAGCAGCTCAGACGTGGTTTCTTTCTATAATTCACCCCTCCACTTT
clone_size: -; d_call: TRBD1; j_call: TRBJ2-7; v_call: TRBV7-9; cdr3_aa: CASSLTGYEQYF; cdr3_nt: TGTGCCAGCAGCCTGACAGGGTACGAGCAGTACTTC
clone_size: -; d_call: TRBD1; j_call: TRBJ2-3; v_call: TRBV24-1; cdr3_aa: CATSDFYGRGPAYTQYF; cdr3_nt: TGTGCCACCAGTGATTTCTACGGCAGGGGGCCCGCGTATACGCAGTATTTT
clone_size: -; d_call: TRBD1; j_call: TRBJ2-1; v_call: TRBV29-1; cdr3_aa: CSARDRNNNEQFF; cdr3_nt: TGCAGCGCTAGGGACAGGAATAACAATGAGCAGTTCTTC
clone_size: -; d_call: -; j_call: TRBJ1-1; v_call: TRBV2; cdr3_aa: CASSGRAGATEAFF; cdr3_nt: TGTGCCAGCAGTGGCAGGGCGGGAGCCACTGAAGCTTTCTTT